This TCR beta chain came from a study of cytomegalovirus exposure and HLA in healthy donors. Overall study results and limits: TCR beta chain V- and J-gene trimming was linked, in a later analysis, to a missense variant in DCLRE1C. The study listed roughly 160 cytomegalovirus-associated TCR beta chains.

About this clone: Antigen: not known.

This CDR3 region has 14 residues. Germline lookup yields CDR1 SGDLS and CDR2 YYNGEE. PCR was performed using 60 Vbeta and 13 Jbeta primers. Assay used: immunoSEQ multiplex PCR; TCRdb lists only in-frame clones, some missing. The top ten clones hold about 0.3% of a sample with roughly 290,000 clones, 75% to 90% of them seen once. The sequenced sample was PBMCs. The sequence was obtained from a girl aged 2 to 10 in good health and CMV-seronegative. The chain employs TRBV9 and TRBJ1-2; maybe TRBD1 (6 bases). In DNA, the CDR3 is TGTGCTCCCGGCCCAAACAGGGTCGTGTATGGCTACACCTTC. Its translation is CAPGPNRVVYGYTF.